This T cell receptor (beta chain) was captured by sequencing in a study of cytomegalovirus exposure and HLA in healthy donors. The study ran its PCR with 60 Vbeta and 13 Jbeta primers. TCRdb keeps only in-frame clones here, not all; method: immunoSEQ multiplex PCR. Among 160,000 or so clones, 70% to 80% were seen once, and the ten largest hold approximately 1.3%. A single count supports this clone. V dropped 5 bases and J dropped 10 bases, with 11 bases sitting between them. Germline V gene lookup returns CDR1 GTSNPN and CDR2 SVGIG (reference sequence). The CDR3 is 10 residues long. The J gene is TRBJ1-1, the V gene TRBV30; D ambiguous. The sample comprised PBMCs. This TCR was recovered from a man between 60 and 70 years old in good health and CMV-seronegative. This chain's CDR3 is CAWVQVVAFF. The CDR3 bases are TGTGCCTGGGTCCAGGTCGTAGCTTTCTTT.